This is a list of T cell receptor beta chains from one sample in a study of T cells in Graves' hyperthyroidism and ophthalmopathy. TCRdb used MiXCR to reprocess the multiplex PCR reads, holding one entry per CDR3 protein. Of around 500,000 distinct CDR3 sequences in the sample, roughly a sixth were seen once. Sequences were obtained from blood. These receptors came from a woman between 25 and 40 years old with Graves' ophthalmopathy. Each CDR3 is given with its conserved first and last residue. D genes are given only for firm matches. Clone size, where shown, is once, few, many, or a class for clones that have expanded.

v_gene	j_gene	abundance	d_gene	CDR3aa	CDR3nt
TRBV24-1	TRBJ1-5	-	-	CATSDVGVSQPQHF	TGTGCCACCAGTGATGTGGGGGTTTCTCAGCCCCAGCATTTT
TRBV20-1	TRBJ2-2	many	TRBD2	CSAEGGLAGGLNTGELFF	TGCAGTGCTGAGGGGGGGCTAGCGGGAGGGTTAAACACCGGGGAGCTGTTTTTT
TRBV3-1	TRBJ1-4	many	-	CASSQGSEKLFF	TGTGCCAGCAGCCAAGGGTCGGAAAAACTGTTTTTT
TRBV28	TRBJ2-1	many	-	CASSSRVSEQFF	TGTGCCAGCAGTTCTAGAGTGAGTGAGCAGTTCTTC
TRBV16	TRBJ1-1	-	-	CASSQSRDTEAFF	TGTGCCAGCAGCCAATCGCGAGACACTGAAGCTTTCTTT
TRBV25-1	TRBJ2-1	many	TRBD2	CASSEGAGGTRGREQFF	TGTGCCAGCAGTGAAGGAGCGGGAGGCACACGGGGGAGGGAGCAGTTCTTC
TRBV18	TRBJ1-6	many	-	CASSPREKNSPLHF	TGTGCCAGCTCACCACGGGAGAAAAATTCACCCCTCCACTTT
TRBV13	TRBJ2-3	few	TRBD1	CASSNPGQVSDTQYF	TGTGCCAGCAGCAATCCGGGACAGGTATCAGATACGCAGTATTTT
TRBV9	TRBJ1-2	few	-	CASSSLRVLNYGYTF	TGTGCCAGCAGCTCGCTCAGGGTACTCAACTATGGCTACACCTTC
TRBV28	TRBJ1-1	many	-	CASSLRHREAFF	TGTGCCAGCAGTTTACGGCACCGTGAAGCTTTCTTT
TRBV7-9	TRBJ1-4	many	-	CASSLDRAGEKLFF	TGTGCCAGCAGCTTAGACAGGGCGGGAGAAAAACTGTTTTTT
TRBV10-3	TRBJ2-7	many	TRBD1	CASRAGTEVFPEQYF	TGTGCCTCCAGGGCCGGGACAGAGGTCTTCCCCGAGCAGTACTTC
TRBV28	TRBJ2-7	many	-	CASNDPYEQYF	TGTGCCAGCAATGATCCCTACGAGCAGTACTTC
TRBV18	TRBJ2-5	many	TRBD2	CASSPQETSGSETQYF	TGTGCCAGCTCACCCCAAGAGACTAGCGGGAGTGAGACCCAGTACTTC
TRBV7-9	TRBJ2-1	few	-	CASSLQLLPFNEQFF	TGTGCCAGCAGCCTACAACTCCTACCCTTCAATGAGCAGTTCTTC
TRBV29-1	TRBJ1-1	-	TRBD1	CSVEGQGAEAFF	TGCAGCGTTGAGGGACAGGGCGCTGAAGCTTTCTTT
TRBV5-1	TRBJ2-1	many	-	CASSLARGGVGQFF	TGCGCCAGCAGCTTGGCAAGGGGCGGGGTGGGGCAGTTCTTC
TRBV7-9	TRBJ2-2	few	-	CASSLVLGAPSGELFF	TGTGCCAGCAGCCTAGTATTGGGGGCGCCCAGCGGGGAGCTGTTTTTT
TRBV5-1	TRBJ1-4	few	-	CVSSVVGRRNEKLFF	TGCGTCAGCAGTGTTGTGGGACGGCGGAATGAAAAACTGTTTTTT
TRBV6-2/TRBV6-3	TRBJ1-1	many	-	CASIGEMNTEAFF	TGTGCCAGCATCGGGGAAATGAACACTGAAGCTTTCTTT
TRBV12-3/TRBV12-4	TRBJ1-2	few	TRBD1	CASRGQAVNYGYTF	TGTGCCAGCAGGGGACAGGCAGTTAACTATGGCTACACCTTC
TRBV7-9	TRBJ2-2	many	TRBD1	CASSSTGGPNTGELFF	TGTGCCAGCAGCTCGACAGGGGGCCCGAACACCGGGGAGCTGTTTTTT
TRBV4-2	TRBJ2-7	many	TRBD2	CASSQAGGLTYEQYF	TGTGCCAGCAGCCAAGCGGGAGGCCTAACCTACGAGCAGTACTTC
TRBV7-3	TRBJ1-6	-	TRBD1	CASSSGGTLHF	TGTGCCAGCAGCTCAGGGGGTACCCTCCACTTT
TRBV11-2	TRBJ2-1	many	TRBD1	CASSSTQGDEQFF	TGTGCCAGCAGCTCCACGCAGGGGGATGAGCAGTTCTTC
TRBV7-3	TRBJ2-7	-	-	CASSGVGSDEQYF	TGTGCCAGCAGCGGGGTGGGGAGTGACGAGCAGTACTTC
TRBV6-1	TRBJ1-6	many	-	CASTYGLQGGNSPLHF	TGTGCCAGCACCTATGGTTTGCAGGGAGGTAATTCACCCCTCCACTTT
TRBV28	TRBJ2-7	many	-	CASSLLTGAYEQYF	TGTGCCAGCAGTTTGCTAACAGGAGCCTACGAGCAGTACTTC
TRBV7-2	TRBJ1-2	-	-	CASSPTQVFRGYTF	TGTGCCAGCAGTCCCACACAGGTATTCCGTGGCTACACCTTC